The 4 T cell receptor beta chains in this list originate from one sample, sequenced in a study of vaccination effects on CD4 cells after COVID-19. TCRdb's copy holds only in-frame clones and misses some; the assay was immunoSEQ multiplex PCR. Here the sample spans around 24,000 clones, around 70% being singletons. The antigens of these receptors remain unknown. CD4+ T cells specific for antigen were expanded with viral peptide pools by the ViraFEST assay before sequencing. With more than 9 days of culture completed, CD4+ T cells were isolated. Vaccine recipients had no previous SARS-CoV-2 infection; their nucleocapsid antibodies were negative. Here the sequenced sample was CD4+ T cells from PBMCs cultured with SARS-CoV-2 spike peptides, taken before COVID-19 vaccination. These receptors all stem from a human donor who received a COVID-19 vaccine.

This sequence joins TRBV3-1 (or the pseudogene TRBV3-2) and TRBJ2-5; D is uncertain. Germline lookup yields CDR1 LGHDT and CDR2 YNNKEL (reference sequence). Trimming shortened V by 0 bases and J by 5 bases, and 10 bases separated the two germline ends. There are 14 residues in the CDR3. The CDR3 DNA is TGTGCCAGCAGCCAAGAAAGGGCCAGGGAGACCCAGTACTTC. This translates into CASSQERARETQYF.

The V and J genes are TRBV27 and TRBJ1-6; 9 bases agree with TRBD1. Per the germline V gene, CDR1 is MNHEY and CDR2 is SMNVEV (reference sequence). Trimming at V came to 4 bases and at J to 5 bases, leaving 9 bases not matched to a gene. The CDR3 runs 17 residues. CDR3 amino acids: CASSSDRDRVNNSPLHF. The DNA for the CDR3 is TGTGCCAGCAGTTCCGACCGGGACAGGGTGAATAATTCACCCCTCCACTTT.

V is TRBV6-6 and J is TRBJ2-1; 7 nucleotides align to TRBD1. In germline, CDR1 is MNHNY, CDR2 SVGAGI (reference sequence). Unmatched junction bases numbered 3, after V lost 2 bases and J lost 5 bases. The CDR3 totals 14 residues. The CDR3 sequence is CASSYGTANNEQFF. CDR3 bases: TGTGCCAGCAGTTACGGGACAGCTAACAATGAGCAGTTCTTC.

The CDR3 here is CASSFLTENYGYTF. For the CDR3, the DNA is TGTGCCAGTAGTTTTCTGACGGAAAACTATGGCTACACCTTC. This chain links TRBV19 with TRBJ1-2, with no clear D. This CDR3 has 14 amino acids. Per germline, CDR1 LNHDA and CDR2 SQIVND (reference sequence). V was clipped by 5 bases and J by 2 bases, with 12 bases between them.